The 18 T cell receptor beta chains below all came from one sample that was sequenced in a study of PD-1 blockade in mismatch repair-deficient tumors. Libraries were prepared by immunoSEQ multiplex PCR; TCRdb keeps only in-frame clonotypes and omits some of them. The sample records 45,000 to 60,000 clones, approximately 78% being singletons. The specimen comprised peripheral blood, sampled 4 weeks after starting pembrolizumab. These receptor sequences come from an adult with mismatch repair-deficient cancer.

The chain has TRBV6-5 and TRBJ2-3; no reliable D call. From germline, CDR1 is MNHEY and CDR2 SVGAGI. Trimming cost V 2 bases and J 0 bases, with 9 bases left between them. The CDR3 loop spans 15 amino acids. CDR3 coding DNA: TGTGCCAGCAGTTACAACGCACAGAGCACAGATACGCAGTATTTT. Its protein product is CASSYNAQSTDTQYF.

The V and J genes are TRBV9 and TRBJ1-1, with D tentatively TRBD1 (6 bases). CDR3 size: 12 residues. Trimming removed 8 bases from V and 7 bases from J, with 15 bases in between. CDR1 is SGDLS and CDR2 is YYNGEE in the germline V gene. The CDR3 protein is CASLAGDGEAFF. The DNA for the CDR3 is TGTGCCAGTTTGGCAGGGGACGGTGAAGCTTTCTTT.

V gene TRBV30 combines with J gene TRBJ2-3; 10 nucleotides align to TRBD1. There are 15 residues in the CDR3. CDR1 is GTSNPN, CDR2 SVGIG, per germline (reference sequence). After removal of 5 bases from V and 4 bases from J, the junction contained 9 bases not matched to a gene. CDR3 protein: CAWESGTGVSDTQYF. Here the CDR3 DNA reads TGTGCCTGGGAGAGCGGGACAGGGGTTTCAGATACGCAGTATTTT.

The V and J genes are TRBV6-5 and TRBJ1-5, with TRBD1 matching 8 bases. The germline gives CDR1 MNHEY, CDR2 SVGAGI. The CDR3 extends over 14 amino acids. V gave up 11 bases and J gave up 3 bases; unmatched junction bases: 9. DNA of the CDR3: TGTGCCGGACGAAAGACAGGGGACAATCAGCCCCAGCATTTT. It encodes CAGRKTGDNQPQHF.

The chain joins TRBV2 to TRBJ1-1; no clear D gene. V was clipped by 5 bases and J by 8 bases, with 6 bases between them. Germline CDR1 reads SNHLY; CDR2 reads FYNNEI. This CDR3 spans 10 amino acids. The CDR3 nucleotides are TGTGCCAGCAGTCTCCTAGAAGCTTTCTTT. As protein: CASSLLEAFF.

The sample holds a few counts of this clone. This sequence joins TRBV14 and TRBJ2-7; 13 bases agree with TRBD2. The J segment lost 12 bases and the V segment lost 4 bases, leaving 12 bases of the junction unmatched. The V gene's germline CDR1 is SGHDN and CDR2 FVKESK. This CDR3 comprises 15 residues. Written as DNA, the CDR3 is TGTGCCAGCAGCCCTACGGGACTAGCGGGACTTGGCGTGTACTTC. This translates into CASSPTGLAGLGVYF.

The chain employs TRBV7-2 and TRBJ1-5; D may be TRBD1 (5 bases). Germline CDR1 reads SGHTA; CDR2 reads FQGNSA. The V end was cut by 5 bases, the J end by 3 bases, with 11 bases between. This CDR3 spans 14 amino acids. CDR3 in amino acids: CASSRDGYNQPQHF. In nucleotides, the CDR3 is TGTGCCAGCAGCAGGGACGGTTACAATCAGCCCCAGCATTTT.

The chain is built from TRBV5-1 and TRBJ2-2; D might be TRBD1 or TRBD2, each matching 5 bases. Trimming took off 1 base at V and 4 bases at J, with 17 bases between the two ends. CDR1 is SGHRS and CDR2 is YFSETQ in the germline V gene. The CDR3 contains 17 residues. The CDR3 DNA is TGCGCCAGCAGCTTGTTGTCGGGGCCACGGGGCACCGGGGAGCTGTTTTTT. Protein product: CASSLLSGPRGTGELFF.

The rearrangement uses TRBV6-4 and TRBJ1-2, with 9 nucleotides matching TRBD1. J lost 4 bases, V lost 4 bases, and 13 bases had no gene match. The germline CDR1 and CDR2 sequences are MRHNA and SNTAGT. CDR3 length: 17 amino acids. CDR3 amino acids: CASSAAPTGQGAYGYTF. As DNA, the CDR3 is TGTGCCAGCAGTGCGGCCCCGACGGGACAGGGCGCCTATGGCTACACCTTC.

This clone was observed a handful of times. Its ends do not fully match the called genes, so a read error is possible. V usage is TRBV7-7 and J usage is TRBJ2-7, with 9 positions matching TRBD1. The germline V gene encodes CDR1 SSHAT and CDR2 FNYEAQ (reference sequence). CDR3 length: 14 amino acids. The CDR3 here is CASSSGTGSYEQYF. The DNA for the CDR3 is TGTGCTAGCAGCTCCGGGACAGGGTCCTACGAGCAGTACTTC.

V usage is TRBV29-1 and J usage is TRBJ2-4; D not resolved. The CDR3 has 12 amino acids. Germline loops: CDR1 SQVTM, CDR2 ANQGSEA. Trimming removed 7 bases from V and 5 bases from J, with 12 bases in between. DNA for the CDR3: TGCAGCGCCGACCTGGCAGAAAACATTCAGTACTTC. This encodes CSADLAENIQYF.

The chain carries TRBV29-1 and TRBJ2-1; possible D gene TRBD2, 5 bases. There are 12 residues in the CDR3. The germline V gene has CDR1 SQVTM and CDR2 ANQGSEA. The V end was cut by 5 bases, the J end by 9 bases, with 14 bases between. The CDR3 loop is CSVMLNGGEQFF. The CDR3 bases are TGCAGCGTTATGTTGAACGGAGGTGAGCAGTTCTTC.

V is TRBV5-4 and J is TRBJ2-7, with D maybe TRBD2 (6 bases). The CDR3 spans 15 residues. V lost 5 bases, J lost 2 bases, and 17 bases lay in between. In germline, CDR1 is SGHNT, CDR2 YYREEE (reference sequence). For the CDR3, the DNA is TGTGCCAGCAGTAGGAGTAGCGGAGGCGCCTACGAGCAGTACTTC. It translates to CASSRSSGGAYEQYF.

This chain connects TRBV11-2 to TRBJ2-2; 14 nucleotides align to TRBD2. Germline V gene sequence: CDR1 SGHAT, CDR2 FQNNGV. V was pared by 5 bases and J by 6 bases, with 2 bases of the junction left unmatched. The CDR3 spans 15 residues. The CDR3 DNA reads TGTGCCAGCAGCGCGGGACTAGCGGGAGCCGGGGAGCTGTTTTTT. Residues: CASSAGLAGAGELFF.

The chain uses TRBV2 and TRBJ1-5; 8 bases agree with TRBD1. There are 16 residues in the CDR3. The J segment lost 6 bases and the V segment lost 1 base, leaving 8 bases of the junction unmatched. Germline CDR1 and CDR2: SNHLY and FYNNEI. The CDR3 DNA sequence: TGTGCCAGCAGTGAAGAACCGGACAGGGCTGCTCAGCCCCAGCATTTT. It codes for CASSEEPDRAAQPQHF.

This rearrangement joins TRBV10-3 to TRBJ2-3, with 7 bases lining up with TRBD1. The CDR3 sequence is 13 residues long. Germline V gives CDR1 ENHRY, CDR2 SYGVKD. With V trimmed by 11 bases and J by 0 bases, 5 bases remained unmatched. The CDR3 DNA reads TGTGCCTCCTCGACAGGGAGCACAGATACGCAGTATTTT. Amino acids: CASSTGSTDTQYF.

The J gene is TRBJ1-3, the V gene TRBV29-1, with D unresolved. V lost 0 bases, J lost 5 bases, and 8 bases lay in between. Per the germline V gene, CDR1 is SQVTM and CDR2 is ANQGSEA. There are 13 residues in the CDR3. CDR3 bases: TGCAGCGTTGAAGATACGGACCGAAACACCATATATTTT. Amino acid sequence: CSVEDTDRNTIYF.

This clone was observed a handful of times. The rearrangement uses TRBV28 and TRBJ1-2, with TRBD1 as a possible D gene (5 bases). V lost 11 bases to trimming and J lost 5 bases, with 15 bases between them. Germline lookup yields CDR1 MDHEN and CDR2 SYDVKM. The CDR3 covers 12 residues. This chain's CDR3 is CAARQGDYGYTF. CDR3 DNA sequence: TGTGCCGCTCGCCAGGGCGATTATGGCTACACCTTC.